This T cell receptor beta chain was sequenced in a study of cytomegalovirus exposure and HLA in healthy donors. Germline assignment: CDR1 LNHDA and CDR2 SQIVND (reference sequence). The CDR3 extends over 17 amino acids. V was clipped by 0 bases and J by 5 bases; unmatched bases: 9. Primers included in the PCR were 60 Vbeta and 13 Jbeta primers. TCRdb's table, derived via immunoSEQ multiplex PCR, lists solely in-frame clones and lacks some. The table includes about 170,000 clones, under 85% detected once. The source of this sequence is a female donor in good health and CMV-seronegative. The chain uses TRBV19 and TRBJ2-2; TRBD1 matches at 7 bases. Sequenced sample: PBMCs. The CDR3 loop reads CASSIDPGQMGTGELFF. The CDR3 nucleotides are TGTGCCAGTAGTATAGACCCGGGACAGATGGGGACCGGGGAGCTGTTTTTT. Full variable domain (outside the CDR3, taken from reference TRBV19 and TRBJ2-2): DGGITQSPKYLFRKEGQNVTLSCEQNLNHDAMYWYRQDPGQGLRLIYYSQIVNDFQKGDIAEGYSVSREKKESFPLTVTSAQKNPTAFYLCASSIDPGQMGTGELFFGEGSRLTVL.